This TCR beta chain emerged from a study of T cells after yellow fever vaccination. Findings and caveats of the study: Post-booster reappearance was seen for most primary-vaccination clones (just over 95% CD4, 75% to 90% CD8). Peaking faster, on day 5 versus 15, the secondary response was nonetheless weaker. Few clonotypes appeared in both CD4 and CD8 compartments.

Per germline, CDR1 SGHRS and CDR2 YFSETQ. The CDR3 length is 16 residues. Template switching by 5'RACE produced TCR cDNA, adding a universal primer site and UMIs. Each CDR3 protein is one row after TCRdb ran MiXCR on the 5' RACE reads. The sample has about 320,000 distinct CDR3 sequences, about 10% seen once. As concerns this clonotype: Its antigen is unknown. One junction end disagrees with the germline gene, perhaps due to a read error.

The sample in question was CD4+ T cells sorted from PBMCs, obtained 45 days after the yellow fever booster vaccination. The chain has TRBV5-1 and TRBJ2-5; TRBD2 matches at 13 bases. The sequence derives from a man younger than 35 who received the YFV17D yellow fever vaccine. The CDR3 region is CASSLGLAGPQETQYF. The CDR3 nucleotides read TGTGCCAGCAGCTTGGGACTAGCGGGGCCACAAGAGACCCAGTACTTC.